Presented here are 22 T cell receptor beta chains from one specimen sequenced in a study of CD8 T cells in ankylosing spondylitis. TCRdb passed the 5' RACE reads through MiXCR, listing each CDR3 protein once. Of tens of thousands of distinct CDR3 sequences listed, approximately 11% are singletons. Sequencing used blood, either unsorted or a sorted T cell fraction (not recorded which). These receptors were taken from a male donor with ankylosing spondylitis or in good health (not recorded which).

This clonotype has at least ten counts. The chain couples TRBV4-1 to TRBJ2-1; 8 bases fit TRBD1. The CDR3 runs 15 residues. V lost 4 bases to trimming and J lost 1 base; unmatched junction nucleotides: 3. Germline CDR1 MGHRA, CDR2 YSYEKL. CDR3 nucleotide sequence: TGCGCCAGCAGCCGTACAGGGGGATCCTACAATGAGCAGTTCTTC. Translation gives CASSRTGGSYNEQFF.

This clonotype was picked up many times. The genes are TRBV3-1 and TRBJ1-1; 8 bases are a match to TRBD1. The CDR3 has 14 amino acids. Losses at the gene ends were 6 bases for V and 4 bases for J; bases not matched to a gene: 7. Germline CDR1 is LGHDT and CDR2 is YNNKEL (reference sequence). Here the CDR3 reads CASSPTDRGTEAFF. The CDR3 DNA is TGTGCCAGCAGTCCTACCGACAGGGGCACTGAAGCTTTCTTT.

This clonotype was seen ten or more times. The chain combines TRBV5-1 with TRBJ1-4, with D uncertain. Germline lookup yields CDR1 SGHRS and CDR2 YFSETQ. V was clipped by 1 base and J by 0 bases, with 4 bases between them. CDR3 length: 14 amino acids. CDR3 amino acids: CASSLYATNEKLFF. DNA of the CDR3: TGCGCCAGCAGCTTGTATGCAACTAATGAAAAACTGTTTTTT.

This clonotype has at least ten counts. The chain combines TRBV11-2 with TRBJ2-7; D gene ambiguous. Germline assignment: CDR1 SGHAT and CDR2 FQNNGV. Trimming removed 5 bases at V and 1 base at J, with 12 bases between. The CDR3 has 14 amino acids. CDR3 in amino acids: CASSIHGRSYEQYF. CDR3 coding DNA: TGTGCCAGCAGCATTCACGGACGGTCCTACGAGCAGTACTTC.

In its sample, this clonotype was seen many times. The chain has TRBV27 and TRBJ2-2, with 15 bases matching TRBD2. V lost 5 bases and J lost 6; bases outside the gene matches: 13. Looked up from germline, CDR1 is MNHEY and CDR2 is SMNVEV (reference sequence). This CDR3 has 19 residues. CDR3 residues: CASSPIGLAGGPFAGELFF. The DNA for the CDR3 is TGTGCCAGCAGTCCGATTGGACTAGCGGGGGGGCCGTTTGCCGGGGAGCTGTTTTTT.

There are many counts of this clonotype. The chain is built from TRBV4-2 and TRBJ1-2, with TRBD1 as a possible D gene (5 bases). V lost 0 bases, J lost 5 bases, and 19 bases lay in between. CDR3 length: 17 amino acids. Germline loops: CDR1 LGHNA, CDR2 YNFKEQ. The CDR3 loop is CASSQDLRGEVAYGYTF. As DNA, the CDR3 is TGTGCCAGCAGCCAAGATCTTCGGGGGGAAGTGGCGTATGGCTACACCTTC.

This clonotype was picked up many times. The CDR3: CASNNPRVGNQPQHF. The CDR3 DNA reads as TGTGCCAGCAACAATCCCAGGGTAGGGAATCAGCCCCAGCATTTT. This chain connects TRBV6-1 to TRBJ1-5, with D possibly matching TRBD1 (5 bases). The CDR3 consists of 15 residues. CDR1 is MNHNS and CDR2 is SASEGT in the germline V gene. Trimming removed 7 bases from V and 4 bases from J, with 17 bases in between.

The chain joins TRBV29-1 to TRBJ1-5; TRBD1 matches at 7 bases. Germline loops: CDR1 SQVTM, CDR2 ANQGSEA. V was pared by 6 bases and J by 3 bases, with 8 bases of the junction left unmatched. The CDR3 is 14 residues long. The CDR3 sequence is CSVAGGGFNQPQHF. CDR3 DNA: TGCAGCGTGGCAGGGGGGGGGTTCAATCAGCCCCAGCATTTT.

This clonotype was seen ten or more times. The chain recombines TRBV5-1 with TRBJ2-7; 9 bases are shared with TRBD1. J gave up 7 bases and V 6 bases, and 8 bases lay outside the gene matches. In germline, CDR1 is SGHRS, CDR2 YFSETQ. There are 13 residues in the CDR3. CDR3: CASTVGQGREQYF. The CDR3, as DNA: TGCGCCAGCACAGTCGGACAGGGGAGGGAGCAGTACTTC.

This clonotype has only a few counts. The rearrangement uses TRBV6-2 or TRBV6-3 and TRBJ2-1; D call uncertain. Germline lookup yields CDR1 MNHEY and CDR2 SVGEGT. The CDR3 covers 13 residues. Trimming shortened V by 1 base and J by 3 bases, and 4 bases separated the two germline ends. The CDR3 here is CASSYFYYNEQFF. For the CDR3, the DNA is TGTGCCAGCAGTTACTTTTACTACAATGAGCAGTTCTTC.

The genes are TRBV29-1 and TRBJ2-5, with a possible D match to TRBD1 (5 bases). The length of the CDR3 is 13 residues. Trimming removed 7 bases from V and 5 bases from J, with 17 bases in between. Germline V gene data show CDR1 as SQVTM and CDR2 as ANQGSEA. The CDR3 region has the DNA TGCAGCGCCAACCTAGGGGCGAGGGAGACCCAGTACTTC. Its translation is CSANLGARETQYF.

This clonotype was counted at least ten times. The CDR3 sequence: CASSVASGGHEQFF. CDR3 sequence (DNA): TGTGCCAGCAGCGTCGCTAGCGGGGGACATGAGCAGTTCTTC. The chain is built from TRBV9 and TRBJ2-1, with 10 bases identical to TRBD2. Looked up from germline, CDR1 is SGDLS and CDR2 is YYNGEE. This CDR3 comprises 14 residues. With 2 bases clipped from V and 8 bases from J, the junction kept 4 bases outside the gene matches.

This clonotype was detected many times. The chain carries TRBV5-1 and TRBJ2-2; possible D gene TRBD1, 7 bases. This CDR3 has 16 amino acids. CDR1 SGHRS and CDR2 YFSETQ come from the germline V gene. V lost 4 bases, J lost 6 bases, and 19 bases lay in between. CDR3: CASSLRLTGEAGELFF. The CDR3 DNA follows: TGCGCCAGCAGCCTCCGGCTTACAGGGGAGGCCGGGGAGCTGTTTTTT.

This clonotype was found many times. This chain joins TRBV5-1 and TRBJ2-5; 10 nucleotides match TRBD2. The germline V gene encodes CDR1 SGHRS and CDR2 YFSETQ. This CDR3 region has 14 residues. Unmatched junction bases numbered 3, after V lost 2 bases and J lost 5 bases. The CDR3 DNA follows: TGCGCCAGCAGCTTACTGACTAGCGGGGAGACCCAGTACTTC. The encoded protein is CASSLLTSGETQYF.

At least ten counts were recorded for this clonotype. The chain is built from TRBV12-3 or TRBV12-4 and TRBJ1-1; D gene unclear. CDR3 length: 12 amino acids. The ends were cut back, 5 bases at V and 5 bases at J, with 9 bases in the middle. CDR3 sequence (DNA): TGTGCCAGCAGTCCTCATCGGACTGAAGCTTTCTTT. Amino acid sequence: CASSPHRTEAFF.

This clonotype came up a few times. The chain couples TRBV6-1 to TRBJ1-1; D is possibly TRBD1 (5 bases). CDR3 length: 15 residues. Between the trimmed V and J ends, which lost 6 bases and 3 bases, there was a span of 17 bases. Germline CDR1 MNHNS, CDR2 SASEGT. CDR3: CASRVPGRGYTEAFF. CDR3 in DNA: TGTGCCAGCAGAGTTCCTGGCCGGGGCTACACTGAAGCTTTCTTT.

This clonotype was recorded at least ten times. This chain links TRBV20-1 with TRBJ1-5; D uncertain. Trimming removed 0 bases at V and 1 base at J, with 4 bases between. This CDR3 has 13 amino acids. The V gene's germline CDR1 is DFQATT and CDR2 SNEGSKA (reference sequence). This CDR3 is CSARDRSNQPQHF. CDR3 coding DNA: TGCAGTGCTAGAGACAGGAGCAATCAGCCCCAGCATTTT.

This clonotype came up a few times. Here the CDR3 DNA reads TGCAGTGCTAGAGTTGGGGGCGGGGGTCTCTACGAGCAGTACTTC. This sequence encodes CSARVGGGGLYEQYF. The chain carries TRBV20-1 and TRBJ2-7, with D tentatively TRBD2 (7 bases). V was cut by 1 base and J by 3 bases, with 16 bases left in between. CDR3 size: 15 residues. Germline V gene lookup returns CDR1 DFQATT and CDR2 SNEGSKA (reference sequence).

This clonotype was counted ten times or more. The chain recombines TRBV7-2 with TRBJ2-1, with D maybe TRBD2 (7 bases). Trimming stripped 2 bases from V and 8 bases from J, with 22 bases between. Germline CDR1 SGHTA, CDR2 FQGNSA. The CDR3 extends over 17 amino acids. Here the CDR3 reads CASSLRGLAGARDEQFF. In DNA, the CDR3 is TGTGCCAGCAGCTTAAGGGGACTTGCGGGGGCCAGGGATGAGCAGTTCTTC.

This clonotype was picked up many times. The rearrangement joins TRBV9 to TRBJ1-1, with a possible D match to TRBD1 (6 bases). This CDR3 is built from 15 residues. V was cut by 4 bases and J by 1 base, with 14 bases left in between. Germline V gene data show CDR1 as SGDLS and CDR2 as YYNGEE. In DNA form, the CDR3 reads TGTGCCAGCAGCCCCCCCCGGGACAAGAACACTGAAGCTTTCTTT. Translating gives CASSPPRDKNTEAFF. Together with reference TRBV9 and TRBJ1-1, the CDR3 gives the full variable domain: DSGVTQTPKHLITATGQRVTLRCSPRSGDLSVYWYQQSLDQGLQFLIQYYNGEERAKGNILERFSAQQFPDLHSELNLSSLELGDSALYFCASSPPRDKNTEAFFGQGTRLTVV.

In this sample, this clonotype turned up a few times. The CDR3 reads CASSTSSRDYNYGYTF. The CDR3 coding sequence is TGTGCCAGTAGTACCTCCTCACGGGACTACAACTATGGCTACACCTTC. The chain links TRBV19 to TRBJ1-2; weak D call: TRBD1 (5 bases). This CDR3 is built from 16 residues. V lost 4 bases to trimming and J lost 2 bases, with 17 bases between them. CDR1 is LNHDA and CDR2 is SQIVND in the germline V gene (reference sequence).

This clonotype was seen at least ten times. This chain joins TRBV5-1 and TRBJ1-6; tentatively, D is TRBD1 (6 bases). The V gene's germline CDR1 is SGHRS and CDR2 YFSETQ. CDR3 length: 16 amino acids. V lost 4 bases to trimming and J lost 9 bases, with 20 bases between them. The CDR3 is CASSRSGVGIRSPLHF. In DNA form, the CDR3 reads TGCGCCAGCAGCCGATCAGGGGTCGGGATTCGTTCACCCCTCCACTTT.